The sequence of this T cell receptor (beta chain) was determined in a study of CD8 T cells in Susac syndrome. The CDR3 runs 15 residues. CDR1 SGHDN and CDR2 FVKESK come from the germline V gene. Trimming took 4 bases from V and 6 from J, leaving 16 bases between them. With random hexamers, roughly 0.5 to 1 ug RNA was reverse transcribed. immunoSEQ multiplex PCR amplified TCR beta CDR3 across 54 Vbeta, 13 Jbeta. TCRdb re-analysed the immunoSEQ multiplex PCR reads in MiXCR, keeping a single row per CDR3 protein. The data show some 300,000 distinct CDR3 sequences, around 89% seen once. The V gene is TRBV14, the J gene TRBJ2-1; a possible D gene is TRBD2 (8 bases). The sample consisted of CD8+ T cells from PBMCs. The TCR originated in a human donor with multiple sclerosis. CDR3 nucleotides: TGTGCCAGCAGCCCCCGGGAGGGGGCGTTCAATGAGCAGTTCTTC. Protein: CASSPREGAFNEQFF.